The entry below gives a single T cell receptor beta chain sequence along with its context. Its specificity is unknown. PCR employed 60 Vbeta and 13 Jbeta primers. TCRdb keeps only in-frame clones here, not all; method: immunoSEQ multiplex PCR. The profile covers about 200,000 clones, with about three quarters appearing a single time and around 2% taken by the ten largest. The entry originates in a study of cytomegalovirus exposure and HLA in healthy donors. Study-level points and caveats: In a later analysis, HLA-associated TCR beta chains were more clonally expanded than equally common others. Sequencing likely caused a cluster of highly shared sequence variants.

CDR1 and CDR2 (germline): SGHTA, FQGNSA. The CDR3 loop spans 15 amino acids. The V end was cut by 0 bases, the J end by 4 bases, with 10 bases between. This TCR came from a man in his late teens or twenties in good health and CMV-seronegative. What was sequenced was PBMCs. This chain links TRBV7-2 with TRBJ2-1, with TRBD1 as a possible D gene (6 bases). The CDR3 region has the DNA TGTGCCAGCAGCTTAGCCTGGGGGCAGTACAATGAGCAGTTCTTC. It translates to CASSLAWGQYNEQFF.